This T cell receptor (beta chain) was recovered during a study of shared clonotypes between healthy human individuals. Study-wide points: Represented diversity, genetic and exposure-history alike, was limited by few donors.

Assay used: immunoSEQ multiplex PCR; TCRdb lists only in-frame clones, some missing. Among 2 million to 3 million clones, approximately 93% were seen once, and the ten largest hold about 0.38%. All donors qualified as healthy HIV-negative adults and had experienced no recent acute infections or vaccinations. V was clipped by 1 base and J by 6 bases; unmatched bases: 12. CDR1 and CDR2 from the germline V gene are MDHEN and SYDVKM. This CDR3 region has 17 residues. Concerning this clone: Its antigen is not identified.

The sample consisted of naive CD4+ T cells from PBMCs. The subset here: CD45RA+ positively selected. This receptor was identified in a man younger than 30 in good health. Some clones in this sample may be carry-over from other donors' samples. The rearrangement links TRBV28 to TRBJ1-2; 9 bases match TRBD1. CDR3 in amino acids: CASSLYPTGGKGNGYTF. The DNA of the CDR3 is TGTGCCAGCAGTTTATACCCCACAGGGGGCAAAGGAAATGGCTACACCTTC.